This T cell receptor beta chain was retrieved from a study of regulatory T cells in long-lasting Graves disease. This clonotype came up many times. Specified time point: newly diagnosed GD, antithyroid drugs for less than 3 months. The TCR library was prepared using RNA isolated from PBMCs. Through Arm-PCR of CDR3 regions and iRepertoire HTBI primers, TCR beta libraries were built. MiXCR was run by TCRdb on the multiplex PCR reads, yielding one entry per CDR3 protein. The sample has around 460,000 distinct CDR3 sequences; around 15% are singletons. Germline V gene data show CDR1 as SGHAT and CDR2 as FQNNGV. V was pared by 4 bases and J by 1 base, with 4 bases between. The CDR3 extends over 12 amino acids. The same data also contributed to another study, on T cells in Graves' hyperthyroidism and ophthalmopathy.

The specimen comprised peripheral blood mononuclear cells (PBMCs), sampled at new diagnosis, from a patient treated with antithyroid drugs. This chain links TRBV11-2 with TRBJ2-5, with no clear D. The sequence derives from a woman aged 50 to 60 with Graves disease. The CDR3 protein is CASSSTQETQYF. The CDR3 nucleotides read TGTGCCAGCAGCTCGACCCAAGAGACCCAGTACTTC.